The 15 T cell receptor beta chains listed next were all sequenced from one sample in a study of T cell responses to AZD1222 COVID-19 vaccine (dated by TCRdb to about 2021). The time point label here, explained by the study, means: baseline before first vaccination. The library was built by means of the immunoSEQ multiplex PCR assay. TCRdb retrieved this table from immuneACCESS and kept in-frame rearrangements only. Not all clones are present; in checked studies, unresolved V genes account for under half, and no reason is known for the remainder. Present in this sample are 44,000 or so clones, around 80% of which were seen just once. The ten most abundant clones make up about 50% of the sample. Material: peripheral blood, obtained on day 0 of AZD1222 vaccination. Source of these receptors: an adult in good health.

This clone was observed a handful of times. The chain couples TRBV5-1 to TRBJ2-3, with 7 bases identical to TRBD1. CDR1 and CDR2 from the germline V gene are SGHRS and YFSETQ. The trim removed 0 bases at V and 6 bases at J, leaving 7 bases unmatched. The CDR3 is made up of 15 amino acids. CDR3 nucleotides: TGCGCCAGCAGCTTGGCCGTTGGACAGGTGGATACGCAGTATTTT. This gives the protein CASSLAVGQVDTQYF.

The V call is TRBV29-1, the J call TRBJ2-1; 12 bases map to TRBD1. After removal of 5 bases from V and 6 bases from J, the junction contained 20 bases not matched to a gene. The CDR3 sequence is 19 residues long. Germline values: CDR1 SQVTM, CDR2 ANQGSEA. The CDR3 nucleotides read TGCAGCGTTAAGACCGGGACAGGGGGCAATTGGGGGCTGGCCAATGAGCAGTTCTTC. This translates into CSVKTGTGGNWGLANEQFF.

The chain joins TRBV3-1 (or the pseudogene TRBV3-2) to TRBJ2-3, with 9 nucleotides matching TRBD2. Germline values: CDR1 LGHDT, CDR2 YNNKEL (reference sequence). CDR3 length: 16 amino acids. J gave up 4 bases and V 1 base, and 6 bases lay outside the gene matches. This CDR3 is CASSQAGGRAADTQYF. The CDR3 nucleotides are TGTGCCAGCAGCCAAGCGGGCGGGAGGGCTGCAGATACGCAGTATTTT.

The chain joins TRBV5-4 to TRBJ2-1, with TRBD2 matching over 14 bases. Germline V gene sequence: CDR1 SGHNT, CDR2 YYREEE (reference sequence). The CDR3 sequence is 19 residues long. V trimming: 4 bases; J trimming: 2 bases; junction bases outside the gene matches: 11. The CDR3 protein is CASSVPGTSGSGTYNEQFF. The CDR3 bases are TGTGCCAGCAGCGTACCCGGGACTAGCGGGAGTGGGACCTACAATGAGCAGTTCTTC.

The rearrangement links TRBV28 to TRBJ2-7; D possibly uses TRBD1 or TRBD2 (5 bases each). Trimming shortened V by 6 bases and J by 3 bases, and 15 bases separated the two germline ends. The CDR3 is 14 amino acids. CDR1 is MDHEN, CDR2 SYDVKM, per germline. The CDR3 nucleotides are TGTGCCAGCAGCCCCCCGGGACGGTTCTACGAGCAGTACTTC. Translating gives CASSPPGRFYEQYF.

Only a few counts were recorded for this clone. V gene TRBV30 combines with J gene TRBJ2-7, with D hard to call. Trimming took 1 base from V and 6 from J, leaving 1 base between them. The CDR3 has 9 amino acids. Germline V gene lookup returns CDR1 GTSNPN and CDR2 SVGIG (reference sequence). The CDR3 nucleotides are TGTGCCTGGAGTGGCGAGCAGTACTTC. Protein sequence: CAWSGEQYF.

The CDR3 is CASSRTVVGEKLFF. The CDR3 bases are TGTGCCAGCAGTCGGACAGTTGTAGGTGAAAAACTGTTTTTT. V gene TRBV14 combines with J gene TRBJ1-4, with D possibly matching TRBD1 (6 bases). Germline loops: CDR1 SGHDN, CDR2 FVKESK. The germline V and J ends were trimmed by 6 bases and 7 bases, with 15 bases remaining between them. This CDR3 has 14 amino acids.

This clone was seen a few times. This chain uses TRBV11-3 with TRBJ2-3; no reliable D call. Trimming stripped 0 bases from V and 0 bases from J, with 4 bases between. Germline CDR1 and CDR2: SGHNT and YENEEA. The CDR3 spans 14 residues. DNA for the CDR3: TGTGCCAGCAGCTTAGATCTTAGCACAGATACGCAGTATTTT. This encodes CASSLDLSTDTQYF.

The rearrangement links TRBV12-5 to TRBJ2-1; D not certain. The CDR3 contains 13 residues. Germline values: CDR1 LGHNT, CDR2 FRNRAP. V lost 7 bases and J lost 4, with 11 bases in between. For the CDR3, the DNA is TGTGCTAGTGCCTCGGCAGGTTACAATGAGCAGTTCTTC. As protein: CASASAGYNEQFF.

This sequence joins TRBV28 and TRBJ2-1, with D perhaps given as TRBD1 or TRBD2 (5 bases each). The CDR3 runs 14 residues. V was pared by 4 bases and J by 8 bases, with 15 bases between. Looked up from germline, CDR1 is MDHEN and CDR2 is SYDVKM. The CDR3 nucleotides are TGTGCCAGCAGTTCGTACGGGACGCACGATGAGCAGTTCTTC. As protein: CASSSYGTHDEQFF.

This rearrangement joins TRBV7-9 to TRBJ2-3, with a possible D match to TRBD2 (6 bases). V dropped 1 base and J dropped 0 bases, with 8 bases sitting between them. The germline V gene has CDR1 SEHNR and CDR2 FQNEAQ (reference sequence). The CDR3 totals 15 residues. The CDR3 DNA follows: TGTGCCAGCAGCTTAGTTGGGGGGAGCACAGATACGCAGTATTTT. It specifies CASSLVGGSTDTQYF.

The chain links TRBV7-3 to TRBJ2-1; 8 nucleotides align to TRBD2. V dropped 1 base and J dropped 6; count of bases not matched to a gene: 14. Germline V gene sequence: CDR1 SGHTA, CDR2 FQGTGA. This CDR3 is built from 18 residues. The CDR3 sequence is CASSLNGGSAGVRNEQFF. The CDR3 DNA follows: TGTGCCAGCAGCTTAAATGGGGGTTCAGCGGGAGTTCGCAATGAGCAGTTCTTC. Looking up the rest from reference TRBV7-3 and TRBJ2-1 gives the full variable domain: GAGVSQTPSNKVTEKGKYVELRCDPISGHTALYWYRQSLGQGPEFLIYFQGTGAADDSGLPNDRFFAVRPEGSVSTLKIQRTERGDSAVYLCASSLNGGSAGVRNEQFFGPGTRLTVL.

This clone was seen once. The rearrangement links TRBV4-2 to TRBJ1-2; maybe TRBD1 (5 bases). Trimming pared 4 bases from V and 2 bases from J, leaving 11 bases between. The CDR3 is made up of 14 amino acids. CDR1 and CDR2 from the germline V gene are LGHNA and YNFKEQ. The DNA for the CDR3 is TGTGCCAGCAGCCCAGGGTCAGAGAACTATGGCTACACCTTC. It is translated as CASSPGSENYGYTF.

The table lists this clone with a count of one. V and J are TRBV30 and TRBJ2-2; a possible D gene is TRBD1 (5 bases). Trimming took off 2 bases at V and 6 bases at J, with 22 bases between the two ends. The length of the CDR3 is 17 residues. Germline CDR1 reads GTSNPN; CDR2 reads SVGIG (reference sequence). The DNA for the CDR3 is TGTGCCTGGAGTCCCTTGTGGGGCGGACCCGAGTCCGGGGAGCTGTTTTTT. Its translation: CAWSPLWGGPESGELFF. Full variable domain (missing parts from reference TRBV30 and TRBJ2-2): SQTIHQWPATLVQPVGSPLSLECTVEGTSNPNLYWYRQAAGRGLQLLFYSVGIGQISSEVPQNLSASRPQDRQFILSSKKLLLSDSGFYLCAWSPLWGGPESGELFFGEGSRLTVL.

The chain is built from TRBV19 and TRBJ2-1; weak D call: TRBD2 (5 bases). Germline V gene sequence: CDR1 LNHDA, CDR2 SQIVND (reference sequence). V dropped 6 bases and J dropped 0 bases, with 15 bases sitting between them. The CDR3 runs to 16 residues. The CDR3, as DNA: TGTGCCAGTAGCCGGGAATTCCTGAGCTCCTACAATGAGCAGTTCTTC. Protein: CASSREFLSSYNEQFF.